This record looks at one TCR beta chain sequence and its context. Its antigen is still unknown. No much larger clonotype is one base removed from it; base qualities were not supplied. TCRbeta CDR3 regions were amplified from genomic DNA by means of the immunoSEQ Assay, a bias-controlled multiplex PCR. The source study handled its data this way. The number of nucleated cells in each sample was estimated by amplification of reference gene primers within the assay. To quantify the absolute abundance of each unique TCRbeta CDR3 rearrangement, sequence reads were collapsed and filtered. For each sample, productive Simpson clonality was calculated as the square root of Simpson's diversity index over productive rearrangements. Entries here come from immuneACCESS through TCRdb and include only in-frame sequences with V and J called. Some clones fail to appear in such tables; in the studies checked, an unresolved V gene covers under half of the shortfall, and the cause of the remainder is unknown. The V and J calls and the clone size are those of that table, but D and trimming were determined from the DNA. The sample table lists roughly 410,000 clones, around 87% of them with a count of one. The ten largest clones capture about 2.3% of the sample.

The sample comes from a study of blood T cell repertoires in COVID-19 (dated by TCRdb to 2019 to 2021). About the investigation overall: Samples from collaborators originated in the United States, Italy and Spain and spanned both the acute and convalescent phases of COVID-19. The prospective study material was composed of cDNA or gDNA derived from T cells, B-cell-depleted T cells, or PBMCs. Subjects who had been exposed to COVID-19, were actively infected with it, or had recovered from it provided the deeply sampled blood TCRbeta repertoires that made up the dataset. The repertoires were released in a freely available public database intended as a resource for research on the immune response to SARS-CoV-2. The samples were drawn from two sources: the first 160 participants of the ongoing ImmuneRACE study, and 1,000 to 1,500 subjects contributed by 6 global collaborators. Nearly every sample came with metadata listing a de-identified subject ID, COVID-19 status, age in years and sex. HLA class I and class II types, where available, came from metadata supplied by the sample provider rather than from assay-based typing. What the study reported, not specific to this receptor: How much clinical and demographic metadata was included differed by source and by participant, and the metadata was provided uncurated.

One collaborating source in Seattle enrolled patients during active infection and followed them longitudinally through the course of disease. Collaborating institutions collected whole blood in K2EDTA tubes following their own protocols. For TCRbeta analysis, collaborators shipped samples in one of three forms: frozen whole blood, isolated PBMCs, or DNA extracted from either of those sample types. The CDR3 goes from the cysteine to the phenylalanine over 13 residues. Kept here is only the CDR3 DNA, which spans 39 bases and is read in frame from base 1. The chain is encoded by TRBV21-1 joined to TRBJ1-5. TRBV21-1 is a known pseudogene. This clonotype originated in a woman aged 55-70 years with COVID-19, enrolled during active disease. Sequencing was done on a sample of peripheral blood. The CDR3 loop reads CASRALGRQPQHF. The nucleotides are TGTGCCAGCAGGGCTTTGGGGAGACAGCCCCAGCATTTT.